This T cell receptor (beta chain) is drawn from a study of blood T cell repertoires in COVID-19. Study-wide background: Samples representing acute and convalescent COVID-19 were sourced from the United States, Italy and Spain. The analysed material was cDNA or gDNA that came from T cells, B-cell-depleted T cells, or PBMCs.

The CDR3 runs to 16 residues. CDR1 is SGHNT and CDR2 is YYREEE in the germline V gene (reference sequence). V lost 4 bases to trimming and J lost 4 bases, with 20 bases between them. In the study's own analysis: The authors estimated nucleated cell counts from reference gene primer amplification. Measured with immunoSEQ multiplex PCR; TCRdb has only the in-frame clones, and not every one. The V and J calls and clone size were taken over from that table, and D and trimming were inferred from the DNA. The table records 100,000 to 150,000 clones, 70% to 90% of them present only once. The V gene is TRBV5-4, the J gene TRBJ1-2, with D possibly TRBD1 on 6 matching bases. The source of this sequence is a woman aged 50 to 60 with active or convalescent COVID-19. Sequenced sample: peripheral blood. The CDR3 spells CASSPEPLTGSYGYTF. CDR3 sequence (DNA): TGTGCCAGCAGCCCGGAGCCCCTGACAGGTTCCTATGGCTACACCTTC. Variable domain in full (rest from reference TRBV5-4 and TRBJ1-2): ETGVTQSPTHLIKTRGQQVTLRCSSQSGHNTVSWYQQALGQGPQFIFQYYREEENGRGNFPPRFSGLQFPNYSSELNVNALELDDSALYLCASSPEPLTGSYGYTFGSGTRLTVV.